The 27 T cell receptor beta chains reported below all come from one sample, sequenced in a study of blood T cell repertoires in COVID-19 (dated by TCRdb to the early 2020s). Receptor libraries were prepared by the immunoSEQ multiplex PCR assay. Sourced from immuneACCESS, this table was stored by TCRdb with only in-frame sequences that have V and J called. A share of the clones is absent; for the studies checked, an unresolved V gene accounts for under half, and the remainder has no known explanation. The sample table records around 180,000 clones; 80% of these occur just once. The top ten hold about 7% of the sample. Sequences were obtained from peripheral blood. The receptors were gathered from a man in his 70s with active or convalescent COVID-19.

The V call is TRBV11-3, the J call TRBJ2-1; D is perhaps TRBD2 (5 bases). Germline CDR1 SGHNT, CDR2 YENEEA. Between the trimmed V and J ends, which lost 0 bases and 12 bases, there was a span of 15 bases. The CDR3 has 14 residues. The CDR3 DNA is TGTGCCAGCAGCTTAGATAGGGCCGGAGGACCGCAGTTCTTC. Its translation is CASSLDRAGGPQFF.

For the CDR3, the DNA is TGTGCCAGCAGTTCGCCAGGGAGGAATGAAAAACTGTTTTTT. Protein product: CASSSPGRNEKLFF. The V gene is TRBV6-5, the J gene TRBJ1-4, with D possibly being TRBD1 (5 bases). This CDR3 has 14 amino acids. Germline CDR1 and CDR2: MNHEY and SVGAGI. Trimming took 4 bases from V and 5 from J, leaving 11 bases between them.

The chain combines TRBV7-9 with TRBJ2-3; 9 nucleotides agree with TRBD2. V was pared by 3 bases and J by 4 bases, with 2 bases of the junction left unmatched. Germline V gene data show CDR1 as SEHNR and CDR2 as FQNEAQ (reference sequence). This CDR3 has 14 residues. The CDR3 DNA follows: TGTGCCAGCAGCTTGACTAGCGGAGCAGATACGCAGTATTTT. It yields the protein CASSLTSGADTQYF.

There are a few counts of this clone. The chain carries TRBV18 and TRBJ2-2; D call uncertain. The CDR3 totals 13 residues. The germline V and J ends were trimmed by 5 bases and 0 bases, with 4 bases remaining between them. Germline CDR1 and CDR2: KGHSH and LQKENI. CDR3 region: CASSSTNTGELFF. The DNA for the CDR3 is TGTGCCAGCTCATCCACGAACACCGGGGAGCTGTTTTTT.

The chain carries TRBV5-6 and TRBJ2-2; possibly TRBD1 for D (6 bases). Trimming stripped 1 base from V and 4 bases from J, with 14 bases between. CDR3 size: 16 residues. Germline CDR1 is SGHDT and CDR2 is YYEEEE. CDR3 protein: CASSLYRVVVTGELFF. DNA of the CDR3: TGTGCCAGCAGCTTGTACAGGGTCGTGGTCACCGGGGAGCTGTTTTTT.

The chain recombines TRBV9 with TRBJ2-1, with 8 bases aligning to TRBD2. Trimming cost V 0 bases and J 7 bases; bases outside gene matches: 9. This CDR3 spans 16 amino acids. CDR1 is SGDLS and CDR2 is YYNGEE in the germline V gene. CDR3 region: CASSVAGGVSLNEQFF. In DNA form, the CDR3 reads TGTGCCAGCAGCGTAGCGGGGGGGGTATCGTTAAATGAGCAGTTCTTC.

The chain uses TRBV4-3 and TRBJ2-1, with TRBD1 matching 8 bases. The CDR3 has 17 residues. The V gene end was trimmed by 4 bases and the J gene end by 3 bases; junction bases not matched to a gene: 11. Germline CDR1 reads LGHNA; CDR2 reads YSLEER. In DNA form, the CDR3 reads TGCGCCAGCAGCCCCCATCCCCTACAGGGGGGCTACAATGAGCAGTTCTTC. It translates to CASSPHPLQGGYNEQFF.

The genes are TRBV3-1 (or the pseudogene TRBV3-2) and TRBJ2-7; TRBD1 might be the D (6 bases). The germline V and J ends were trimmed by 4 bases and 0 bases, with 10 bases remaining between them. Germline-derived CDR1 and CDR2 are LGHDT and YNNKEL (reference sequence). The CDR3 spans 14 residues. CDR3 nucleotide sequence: TGTGCCAGCAGCCGCCGACAGGACTCCTACGAGCAGTACTTC. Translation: CASSRRQDSYEQYF.

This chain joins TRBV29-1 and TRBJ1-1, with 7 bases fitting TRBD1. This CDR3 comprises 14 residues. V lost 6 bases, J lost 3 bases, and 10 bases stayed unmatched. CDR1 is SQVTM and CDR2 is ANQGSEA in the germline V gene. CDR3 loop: CSVDTGATYTEAFF. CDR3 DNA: TGCAGCGTCGATACAGGGGCGACGTACACTGAAGCTTTCTTT. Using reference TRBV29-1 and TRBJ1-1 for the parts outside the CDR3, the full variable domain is SAVISQKPSRDICQRGTSLTIQCQVDSQVTMMFWYRQQPGQSLTLIATANQGSEATYESGFVIDKFPISRPNLTFSTLTVSNMSPEDSSIYLCSVDTGATYTEAFFGQGTRLTVV.

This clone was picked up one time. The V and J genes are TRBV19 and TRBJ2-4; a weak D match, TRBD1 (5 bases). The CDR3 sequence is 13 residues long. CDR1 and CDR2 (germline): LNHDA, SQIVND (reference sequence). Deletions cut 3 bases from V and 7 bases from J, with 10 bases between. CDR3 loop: CASSIRAENIQYF. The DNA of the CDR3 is TGTGCCAGTAGTATCAGGGCAGAGAACATTCAGTACTTC.

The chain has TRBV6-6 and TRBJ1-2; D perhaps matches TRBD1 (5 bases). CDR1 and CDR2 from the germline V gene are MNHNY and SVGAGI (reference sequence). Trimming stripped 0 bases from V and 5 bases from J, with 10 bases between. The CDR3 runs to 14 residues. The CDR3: CASSYSGSGYGYTF. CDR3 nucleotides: TGTGCCAGCAGTTACTCGGGGTCAGGGTATGGCTACACCTTC.

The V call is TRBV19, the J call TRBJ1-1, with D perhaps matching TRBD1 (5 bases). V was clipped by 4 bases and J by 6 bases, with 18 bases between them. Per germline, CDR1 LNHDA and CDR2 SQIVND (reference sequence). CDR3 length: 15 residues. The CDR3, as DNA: TGTGCCAGTAGTACCATTGACAGTTTATCATCTGAAGCTTTCTTT. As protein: CASSTIDSLSSEAFF. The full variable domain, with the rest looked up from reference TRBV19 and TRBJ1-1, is DGGITQSPKYLFRKEGQNVTLSCEQNLNHDAMYWYRQDPGQGLRLIYYSQIVNDFQKGDIAEGYSVSREKKESFPLTVTSAQKNPTAFYLCASSTIDSLSSEAFFGQGTRLTVV.

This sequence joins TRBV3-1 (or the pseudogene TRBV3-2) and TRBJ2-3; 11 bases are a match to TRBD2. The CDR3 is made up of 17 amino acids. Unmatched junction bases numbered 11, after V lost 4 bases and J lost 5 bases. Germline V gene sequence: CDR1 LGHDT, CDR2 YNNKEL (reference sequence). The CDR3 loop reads CASSRFLAGGEGDTQYF. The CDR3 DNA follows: TGTGCCAGCAGCCGCTTCCTAGCGGGGGGTGAGGGAGATACGCAGTATTTT.

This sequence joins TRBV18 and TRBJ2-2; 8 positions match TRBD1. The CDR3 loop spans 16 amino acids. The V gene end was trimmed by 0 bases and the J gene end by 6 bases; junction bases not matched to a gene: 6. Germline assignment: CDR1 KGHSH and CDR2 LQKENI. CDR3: CASSPPGGQVPGELFF. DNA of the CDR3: TGTGCCAGCTCACCACCAGGGGGACAGGTTCCCGGGGAGCTGTTTTTT.

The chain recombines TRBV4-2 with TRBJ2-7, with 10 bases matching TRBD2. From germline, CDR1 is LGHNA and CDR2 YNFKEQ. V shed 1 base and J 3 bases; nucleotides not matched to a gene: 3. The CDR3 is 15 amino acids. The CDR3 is CASSQVASGSYEQYF. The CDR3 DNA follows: TGTGCCAGCAGCCAAGTGGCTAGCGGGAGCTACGAGCAGTACTTC.

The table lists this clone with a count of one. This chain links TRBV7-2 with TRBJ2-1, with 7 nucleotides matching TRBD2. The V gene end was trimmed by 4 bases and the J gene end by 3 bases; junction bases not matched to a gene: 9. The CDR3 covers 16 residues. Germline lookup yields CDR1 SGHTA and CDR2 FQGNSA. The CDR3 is CASSSRAGTNYNEQFF. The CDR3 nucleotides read TGTGCCAGCAGCTCCAGGGCCGGGACTAACTACAATGAGCAGTTCTTC. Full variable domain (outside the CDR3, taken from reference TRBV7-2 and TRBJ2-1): GAGVSQSPSNKVTEKGKDVELRCDPISGHTALYWYRQSLGQGLEFLIYFQGNSAPDKSGLPSDRFSAERTGGSVSTLTIQRTQQEDSAVYLCASSSRAGTNYNEQFFGPGTRLTVL.

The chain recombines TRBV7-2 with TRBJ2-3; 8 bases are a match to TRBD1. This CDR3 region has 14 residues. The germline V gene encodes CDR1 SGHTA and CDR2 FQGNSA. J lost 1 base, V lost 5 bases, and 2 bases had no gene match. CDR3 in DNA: TGTGCCAGCAGCCCAGGGGGCGGCACAGATACGCAGTATTTT. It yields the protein CASSPGGGTDTQYF.

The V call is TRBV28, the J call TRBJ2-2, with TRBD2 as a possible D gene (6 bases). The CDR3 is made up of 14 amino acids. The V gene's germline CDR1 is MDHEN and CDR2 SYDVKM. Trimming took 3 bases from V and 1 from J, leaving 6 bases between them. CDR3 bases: TGTGCCAGCAGTTTCGGGGGGAACACCGGGGAGCTGTTTTTT. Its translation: CASSFGGNTGELFF.

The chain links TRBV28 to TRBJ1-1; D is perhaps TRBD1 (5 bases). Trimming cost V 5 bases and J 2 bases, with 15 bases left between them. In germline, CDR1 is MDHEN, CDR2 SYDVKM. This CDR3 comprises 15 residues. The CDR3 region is CASSIHGGSNTEAFF. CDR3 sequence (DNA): TGTGCCAGCAGTATCCACGGGGGGAGCAACACTGAAGCTTTCTTT.

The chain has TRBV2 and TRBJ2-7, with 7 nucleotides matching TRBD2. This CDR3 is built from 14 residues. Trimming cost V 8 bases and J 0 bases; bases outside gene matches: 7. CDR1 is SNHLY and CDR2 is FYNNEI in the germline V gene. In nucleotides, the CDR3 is TGTGCCAGCTTTCCGGGAGGACTCTCCTACGAGCAGTACTTC. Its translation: CASFPGGLSYEQYF.

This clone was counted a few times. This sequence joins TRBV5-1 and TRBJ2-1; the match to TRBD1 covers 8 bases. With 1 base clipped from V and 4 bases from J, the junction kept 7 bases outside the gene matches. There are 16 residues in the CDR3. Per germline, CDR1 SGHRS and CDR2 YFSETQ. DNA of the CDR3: TGCGCCAGCAGCTTGAAGTCGGGACAGGTATACAATGAGCAGTTCTTC. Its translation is CASSLKSGQVYNEQFF.

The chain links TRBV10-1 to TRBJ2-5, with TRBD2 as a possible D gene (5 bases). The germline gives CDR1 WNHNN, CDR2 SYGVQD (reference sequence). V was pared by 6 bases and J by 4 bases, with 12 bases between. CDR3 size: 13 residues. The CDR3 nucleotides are TGCGCCAGCAGGGCGGGCGTCGGAGAGACCCAGTACTTC. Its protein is CASRAGVGETQYF.

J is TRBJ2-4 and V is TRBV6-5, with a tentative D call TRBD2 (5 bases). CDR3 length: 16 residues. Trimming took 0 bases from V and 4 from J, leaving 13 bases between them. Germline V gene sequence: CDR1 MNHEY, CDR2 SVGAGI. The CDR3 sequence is CASSYSPLAAKNIQYF. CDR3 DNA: TGTGCCAGCAGTTACTCACCCCTAGCCGCAAAAAACATTCAGTACTTC.

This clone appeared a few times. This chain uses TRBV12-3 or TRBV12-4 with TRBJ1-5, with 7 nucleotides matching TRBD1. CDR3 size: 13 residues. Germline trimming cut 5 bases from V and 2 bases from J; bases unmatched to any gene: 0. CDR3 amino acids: CASSTGGNQPQHF. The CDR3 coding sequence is TGTGCCAGCAGTACAGGGGGCAATCAGCCCCAGCATTTT.

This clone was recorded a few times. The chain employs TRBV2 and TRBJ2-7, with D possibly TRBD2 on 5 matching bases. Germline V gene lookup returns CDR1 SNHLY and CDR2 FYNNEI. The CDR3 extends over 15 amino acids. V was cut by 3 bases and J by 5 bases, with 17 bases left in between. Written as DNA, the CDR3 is TGTGCCAGCAGTGATCGGGGTCAAGGGCACCACGAGCAGTACTTC. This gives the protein CASSDRGQGHHEQYF.

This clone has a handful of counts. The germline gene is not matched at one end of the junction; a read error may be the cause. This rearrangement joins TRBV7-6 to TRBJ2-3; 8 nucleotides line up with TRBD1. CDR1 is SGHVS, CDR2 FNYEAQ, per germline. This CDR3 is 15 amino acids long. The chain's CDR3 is CASSPLGQGTNTQYF. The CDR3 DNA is TGTGCCAGCAGCCCCCTCGGACAGGGCACAAATACGCAGTATTTT.

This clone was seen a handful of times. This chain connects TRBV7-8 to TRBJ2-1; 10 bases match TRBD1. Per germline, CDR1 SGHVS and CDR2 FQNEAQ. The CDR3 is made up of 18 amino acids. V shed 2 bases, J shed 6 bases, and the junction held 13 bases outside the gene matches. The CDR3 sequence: CASSLFSRQGASFNEQFF. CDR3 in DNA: TGTGCCAGCAGCTTATTCTCCAGACAGGGGGCTTCTTTCAATGAGCAGTTCTTC.